The 21 T cell receptor beta chains in this list originate from one sample, sequenced in a study of shared clonotypes between healthy human individuals. The table came from immunoSEQ multiplex PCR; TCRdb's copy has only in-frame clones and leaves some out. The repertoire includes approximately 2,000,000 clones, 85% to 95% of them detected once, and 0.3% to 0.4% sits in the top ten. The sample taken for sequencing was naive CD4+ T cells from PBMCs. The sample's subset: CD45RA+ positively selected. The source is a man younger than 35 in good health. Some clones in this sample may be carry-over from other donors' samples.

This clone was counted a single time. The chain carries TRBV7-8 and TRBJ1-4, with TRBD1 matching 9 bases. With 2 bases clipped from V and 2 bases from J, the junction kept 3 bases outside the gene matches. This CDR3 has 16 residues. The germline V gene has CDR1 SGHVS and CDR2 FQNEAQ. The CDR3 here is CASSLNRGLTNEKLFF. For the CDR3, the DNA is TGTGCCAGCAGCTTAAACAGGGGGCTTACTAATGAAAAACTGTTTTTT. Together with reference TRBV7-8 and TRBJ1-4, the CDR3 gives the full variable domain: GAGVSQSPRYKVAKRGQDVALRCDPISGHVSLFWYQQALGQGPEFLTYFQNEAQLDKSGLPSDRFFAERPEGSVSTLKIQRTQQEDSAVYLCASSLNRGLTNEKLFFGSGTQLSVL.

CDR3 sequence reads: CASSPLGGRDSNQPQHF. Written as DNA, the CDR3 is TGTGCCAGCAGCCCTCTGGGTGGCAGGGATAGCAATCAGCCCCAGCATTTT. This rearrangement joins TRBV28 to TRBJ1-5; possibly TRBD1 for D (5 bases). CDR1 and CDR2 (germline): MDHEN, SYDVKM. V lost 6 bases to trimming and J lost 0 bases, with 18 bases between them. The CDR3 has 17 residues. Together with reference TRBV28 and TRBJ1-5, the CDR3 gives the full variable domain: DVKVTQSSRYLVKRTGEKVFLECVQDMDHENMFWYRQDPGLGLRLIYFSYDVKMKEKGDIPEGYSVSREKKERFSLILESASTNQTSMYLCASSPLGGRDSNQPQHFGDGTRLSIL.

This chain joins TRBV10-2 and TRBJ1-2, with a tentative D call TRBD1 (5 bases). The germline V and J ends were trimmed by 3 bases and 8 bases, with 13 bases remaining between them. This CDR3 contains 13 residues. CDR1 is WSHSY and CDR2 is SAAADI in the germline V gene. CDR3 sequence: CASSEPTAGGYTF. CDR3 nucleotides: TGCGCCAGCAGTGAACCGACAGCGGGAGGCTACACCTTC.

This clone was seen only once. The chain recombines TRBV6-1 with TRBJ2-3; TRBD1 might be the D (6 bases). The CDR3 is 14 amino acids. Germline CDR1 and CDR2: MNHNS and SASEGT. V was shortened by 4 bases and J by 1 base, with 9 bases between the two germline ends. The CDR3 sequence is CASSVRQGTDTQYF. Written as DNA, the CDR3 is TGTGCCAGCAGTGTGCGACAGGGCACAGATACGCAGTATTTT.

The chain uses TRBV10-3 and TRBJ1-3, with D maybe TRBD1 (5 bases). Per the germline V gene, CDR1 is ENHRY and CDR2 is SYGVKD. The V and J ends lost 4 bases and 0 bases respectively, with 19 bases between them. This CDR3 region has 18 residues. The CDR3 loop reads CAISGPLEDIYSGNTIYF. In DNA form, the CDR3 reads TGTGCCATCAGTGGACCTTTGGAGGACATCTACTCTGGAAACACCATATATTTT.

The chain links TRBV5-1 to TRBJ2-1; unclear D gene. The CDR3 contains 16 residues. V was shortened by 0 bases and J by 6 bases, with 16 bases between the two germline ends. CDR1 and CDR2 from the germline V gene are SGHRS and YFSETQ. CDR3 sequence: CASSLEHLGLSNEQFF. CDR3 nucleotides: TGCGCCAGCAGCTTGGAACACCTCGGTTTAAGCAATGAGCAGTTCTTC.

This chain links TRBV5-1 with TRBJ1-3, with unresolved D. CDR3 size: 15 residues. V was shortened by 3 bases and J by 0 bases, with 10 bases between the two germline ends. Looked up from germline, CDR1 is SGHRS and CDR2 is YFSETQ. The CDR3 DNA sequence: TGCGCCAGCAGCTGGGCAGCAGACTCTGGAAACACCATATATTTT. Its translation is CASSWAADSGNTIYF.

About this clone: Other nucleotide sequences in the sample specify the same CDR3. The chain joins TRBV5-1 to TRBJ2-5, with D maybe TRBD2 (6 bases). The CDR3 has 14 amino acids. The germline V and J ends were trimmed by 3 bases and 2 bases, with 11 bases remaining between them. Per germline, CDR1 SGHRS and CDR2 YFSETQ. CDR3 sequence (DNA): TGCGCCAGCAGCTCCGGGACTGGACAAGAGACCCAGTACTTC. Its translation is CASSSGTGQETQYF.

The chain recombines TRBV28 with TRBJ1-1, with a weak D call TRBD1 (6 bases). Germline CDR1 and CDR2: MDHEN and SYDVKM. CDR3 length equals 15 residues. V was clipped by 10 bases and J by 5 bases, with 23 bases between them. The CDR3, as DNA: TGTGCCATCTCCGAGACAGGTTTGCCTAAAACTGAAGCTTTCTTT. Protein product: CAISETGLPKTEAFF.

In this sample, this clone turned up once. The genes are TRBV2 and TRBJ2-5; 8 bases line up with TRBD1. The CDR3 covers 15 residues. Germline V gives CDR1 SNHLY, CDR2 FYNNEI. J was trimmed by 5 bases and V by 6 bases; bases with no gene match: 11. CDR3 sequence (DNA): TGTGCCAGCAGGGACGGGACAGGATTATGGGAGACCCAGTACTTC. This sequence encodes CASRDGTGLWETQYF.

The rearrangement links TRBV10-1 to TRBJ1-3, with TRBD1 matching over 7 bases. The CDR3 consists of 14 residues. Germline CDR1 is WNHNN and CDR2 is SYGVQD (reference sequence). V lost 6 bases and J lost 2; bases outside the gene matches: 4. CDR3: CASSTDRAGNTIYF. CDR3 DNA: TGCGCCAGCAGCACTGACAGGGCTGGAAACACCATATATTTT.

The CDR3 DNA is TGCGCCAGCAGCCCGGGACAGGTCAAAGATACGCAGTATTTT. Its translation: CASSPGQVKDTQYF. The rearrangement joins TRBV5-1 to TRBJ2-3; 8 nucleotides agree with TRBD1. This CDR3 is built from 14 residues. From germline, CDR1 is SGHRS and CDR2 YFSETQ. J was trimmed by 5 bases and V by 4 bases; bases with no gene match: 6.

V is TRBV2 and J is TRBJ1-1; no clear D. This CDR3 spans 14 amino acids. Trimming removed 6 bases at V and 2 bases at J, with 13 bases between. Germline CDR1 SNHLY, CDR2 FYNNEI. This chain's CDR3 is CASSGATVNTEAFF. In DNA, the CDR3 is TGTGCCAGCAGCGGCGCAACAGTTAACACTGAAGCTTTCTTT.

The chain couples TRBV7-2 to TRBJ1-5; D gene uncertain. V gave up 0 bases and J gave up 0 bases, with 3 bases separating them. This CDR3 is 14 amino acids long. Germline V lookup: CDR1 SGHTA, CDR2 FQGNSA. CDR3 sequence: CASSLATSNQPQHF. Written as DNA, the CDR3 is TGTGCCAGCAGCTTAGCCACTAGCAATCAGCCCCAGCATTTT.

The genes are TRBV6-1 and TRBJ2-7; D gene ambiguous. Germline V CDR1 and CDR2: MNHNS, SASEGT. This CDR3 region has 14 residues. V lost 4 bases, J lost 2 bases, and 12 bases lay in between. The CDR3 DNA is TGTGCCAGCAGTGCCGTCGCCCCCCCCTACGAGCAGTACTTC. It yields the protein CASSAVAPPYEQYF.

Of note for this clone: Other DNA sequences in the sample encode the same CDR3. CDR3 in DNA: TGTGCCATCTCCGGGAGCACAGATACGCAGTATTTT. Amino acids: CAISGSTDTQYF. The chain recombines TRBV10-3 with TRBJ2-3; D is unresolved. The CDR3 consists of 12 residues. The V gene's germline CDR1 is ENHRY and CDR2 SYGVKD. Trimming removed 8 bases from V and 0 bases from J, with 6 bases in between.

The chain is built from TRBV28 and TRBJ1-2, with D unresolved. V was trimmed by 1 base and J by 1 base, leaving 19 bases between them. This CDR3 has 18 amino acids. Germline values: CDR1 MDHEN, CDR2 SYDVKM. The CDR3 DNA reads TGTGCCAGCAGTTTATCCCTGGACGGATTCACCCTTAACTATGGCTACACCTTC. Its protein is CASSLSLDGFTLNYGYTF.

The chain recombines TRBV6-6 with TRBJ1-5, with D possibly being TRBD1 (6 bases). Germline CDR1 is MNHNY and CDR2 is SVGAGI (reference sequence). Trimming shortened V by 2 bases and J by 4 bases, and 9 bases separated the two germline ends. CDR3 length: 14 amino acids. DNA of the CDR3: TGTGCCAGCAGTTACGGACAGCTGAATCAGCCCCAGCATTTT. Residues: CASSYGQLNQPQHF.

The chain recombines TRBV28 with TRBJ1-1; 12 bases line up with TRBD1. The germline CDR1 and CDR2 sequences are MDHEN and SYDVKM. The V and J ends lost 4 bases and 9 bases, in that order; junction bases with no gene match: 21. The CDR3 has 19 amino acids. The CDR3 loop reads CASSSVRDIPRDRGHKAFF. The CDR3 DNA reads as TGTGCCAGCAGTTCGGTTCGGGATATACCCCGGGACAGGGGGCATAAAGCTTTCTTT. Supplemented by reference TRBV28 and TRBJ1-1, the full variable domain reads DVKVTQSSRYLVKRTGEKVFLECVQDMDHENMFWYRQDPGLGLRLIYFSYDVKMKEKGDIPEGYSVSREKKERFSLILESASTNQTSMYLCASSSVRDIPRDRGHKAFFGQGTRLTVV.

The DNA for the CDR3 is TGTGCCAGCACAAAGGCTGGACAGAAGAACACCGGGGAGCTGTTTTTT. Residues: CASTKAGQKNTGELFF. This chain links TRBV2 with TRBJ2-2; TRBD1 might be the D (6 bases). The CDR3 totals 16 residues. Germline V lookup: CDR1 SNHLY, CDR2 FYNNEI. V was clipped by 7 bases and J by 1 base, with 16 bases between them.

This chain links TRBV11-3 with TRBJ2-3; TRBD2 agrees at 11 bases. Per germline, CDR1 SGHNT and CDR2 YENEEA. Germline trimming cut 4 bases from V and 5 bases from J; bases unmatched to any gene: 5. The CDR3 runs 15 residues. CDR3 residues: CASSWGTSGRDTQYF. The CDR3 region has the DNA TGTGCCAGCAGCTGGGGGACTAGCGGCAGAGATACGCAGTATTTT.